What follows are 24 T cell receptor beta chains derived from one specimen sequenced in a study of vaccination effects on CD4 cells after COVID-19. TCRdb's table, derived via immunoSEQ multiplex PCR, lists solely in-frame clones and lacks some. The data show approximately 31,000 clones, around three quarters seen once. These TCRs' antigens remain unknown. Upon completion of more than 9 days in culture, CD4+ T cells were isolated. The starting material was CD4+ T cells from PBMCs cultured without peptide, obtained before COVID-19 vaccination. Source of these receptors: a human donor who received a COVID-19 vaccine.

The chain recombines TRBV27 with TRBJ1-1; 9 positions match TRBD1. The CDR3 consists of 15 residues. Germline-derived CDR1 and CDR2 are MNHEY and SMNVEV (reference sequence). The V segment lost 5 bases and the J segment 4 bases; nucleotides outside the gene matches: 8. CDR3 nucleotides: TGTGCCAGCAGTCCGGGACAGGGCGGAAGCACTGAAGCTTTCTTT. Translating it yields CASSPGQGGSTEAFF.

The rearrangement links TRBV23-1 to TRBJ1-2; D is uncertain. TRBV23-1 falls under the ORF class, with uncertain function. The CDR3 has 18 residues. The V end was cut by 2 bases, the J end by 0 bases, with 19 bases between. CDR3 sequence: CASSQIRRADRANYGYTF. The CDR3 DNA reads as TGCGCCAGCAGTCAAATCCGTAGGGCGGACCGTGCTAACTATGGCTACACCTTC.

The chain joins TRBV18 to TRBJ2-4; TRBD2 matches 13 bases. This CDR3 contains 14 residues. CDR1 and CDR2 (germline): KGHSH, LQKENI. Trimming cost V 4 bases and J 8 bases; bases outside gene matches: 2. The CDR3 reads CASSLTSGGDIQYF. Here the CDR3 DNA reads TGTGCCAGCTCACTCACTAGCGGGGGGGACATTCAGTACTTC.

This rearrangement joins TRBV29-1 to TRBJ2-2; TRBD1 matches 7 bases. The trim removed 4 bases at V and 3 bases at J, leaving 5 bases unmatched. This CDR3 has 14 amino acids. Germline CDR1 reads SQVTM; CDR2 reads ANQGSEA. CDR3 region: CSVGTGTHTGELFF. CDR3 DNA sequence: TGCAGCGTTGGGACAGGTACCCACACCGGGGAGCTGTTTTTT.

The chain couples TRBV18 to TRBJ2-3; TRBD2 matches at 9 bases. With V trimmed by 3 bases and J by 2 bases, 6 bases remained unmatched. The CDR3 is 16 residues long. Germline assignment: CDR1 KGHSH and CDR2 LQKENI. CDR3 loop: CASSPLAGLHTDTQYF. The CDR3 coding sequence is TGTGCCAGCTCACCTCTAGCGGGGTTACACACAGATACGCAGTATTTT. The complete variable domain, with remaining parts taken from reference TRBV18 and TRBJ2-3, reads NAGVMQNPRHLVRRRGQEARLRCSPMKGHSHVYWYRQLPEEGLKFMVYLQKENIIDESGMPKERFSAEFPKEGPSILRIQQVVRGDSAAYFCASSPLAGLHTDTQYFGPGTRLTVL.

The V call is TRBV7-9, the J call TRBJ2-2; possible D gene TRBD2, 6 bases. The germline V gene has CDR1 SEHNR and CDR2 FQNEAQ (reference sequence). V dropped 2 bases and J dropped 7 bases, with 14 bases sitting between them. This CDR3 has 15 amino acids. This chain's CDR3 is CASSLLTSVIGELFF. The CDR3 DNA is TGTGCCAGCAGCTTACTGACTAGTGTCATCGGGGAGCTGTTTTTT.

This chain links TRBV9 with TRBJ2-5; 8 nucleotides match TRBD1. The germline gives CDR1 SGDLS, CDR2 YYNGEE. The CDR3 sequence is 16 residues long. The V gene end was trimmed by 4 bases and the J gene end by 5 bases; junction bases not matched to a gene: 13. CDR3 in DNA: TGTGCCAGCAGCCCCCTCCCCACAGGGGGAGTCGAGACCCAGTACTTC. Amino acid sequence: CASSPLPTGGVETQYF.

The chain links TRBV24-1 to TRBJ2-3; TRBD1 might be the D (6 bases). The CDR3 has 14 amino acids. CDR1 is KGHDR, CDR2 SFDVKD, per germline. V shed 7 bases and J shed 4 bases, with 14 bases lying between them. The CDR3 reads CATRETGRADTQYF. The CDR3 coding sequence is TGTGCCACCAGGGAGACAGGTCGGGCAGATACGCAGTATTTT.

The V gene is TRBV19, the J gene TRBJ1-4; no definite D call. The CDR3 is made up of 15 amino acids. Per germline, CDR1 LNHDA and CDR2 SQIVND (reference sequence). The CDR3 coding sequence is TGTGTAACTGCCTCGTCCCGGAACCAGGCCGAAAAACTGTTTTTT. Translating gives CVTASSRNQAEKLFF.

This chain joins TRBV2 and TRBJ2-7; 8 positions agree with TRBD1. The CDR3 is made up of 15 amino acids. Germline lookup yields CDR1 SNHLY and CDR2 FYNNEI. V trimming: 10 bases; J trimming: 1 base; junction bases outside the gene matches: 12. As DNA, the CDR3 is TGTGCCACCCCGGGAACGGACAGGGAATCCTACGAGCAGTACTTC. Translated: CATPGTDRESYEQYF.

The V gene is TRBV7-8, the J gene TRBJ1-2; D is undetermined. The CDR3 has 18 amino acids. CDR1 is SGHVS, CDR2 FQNEAQ, per germline. The V gene lost 5 bases and the J gene lost 1 base, with 23 bases spanning the gap. CDR3 sequence reads: CASSTQEEALLINYGYTF. In DNA form, the CDR3 reads TGTGCCAGCAGCACACAAGAAGAGGCGCTACTAATTAACTATGGCTACACCTTC. The whole variable domain, filled in from reference TRBV7-8 and TRBJ1-2, reads GAGVSQSPRYKVAKRGQDVALRCDPISGHVSLFWYQQALGQGPEFLTYFQNEAQLDKSGLPSDRFFAERPEGSVSTLKIQRTQQEDSAVYLCASSTQEEALLINYGYTFGSGTRLTVV.

This CDR3 reads CASSYSMDYYEQYF. In DNA, the CDR3 is TGTGCCAGCAGTTACTCGATGGATTACTACGAGCAGTACTTC. The V call is TRBV6-5, the J call TRBJ2-7, with D hard to call. Looked up from germline, CDR1 is MNHEY and CDR2 is SVGAGI. The CDR3 runs to 14 residues. The V and J ends lost 0 bases and 3 bases respectively, with 9 bases between them.

The chain joins TRBV6-1 to TRBJ2-3; TRBD1 aligns across 10 bases. Trimming at V came to 6 bases and at J to 1 base, leaving 7 bases not matched to a gene. The CDR3 has 16 residues. From germline, CDR1 is MNHNS and CDR2 SASEGT. CDR3 coding DNA: TGTGCCAGCAGAGAAACCGGGACAGGGGGCACAGATACGCAGTATTTT. The encoded protein is CASRETGTGGTDTQYF.

This clone appeared once. The chain links TRBV3-1 (or the pseudogene TRBV3-2) to TRBJ1-2; D remains ambiguous. V shed 5 bases and J shed 7 bases, with 11 bases lying between them. The CDR3 consists of 12 residues. Germline V CDR1 and CDR2: LGHDT, YNNKEL (reference sequence). CDR3 in DNA: TGTGCCAGCAGCGAGGTGCAATCTGGCTACACCTTC. This gives the protein CASSEVQSGYTF.

The chain employs TRBV19 and TRBJ2-7; 10 bases are a match to TRBD1. The length of the CDR3 is 14 residues. V lost 5 bases to trimming and J lost 2 bases; unmatched junction nucleotides: 3. Germline values: CDR1 LNHDA, CDR2 SQIVND (reference sequence). The CDR3 protein is CASSGTGETYEQYF. As DNA, the CDR3 is TGTGCCAGTAGTGGGACAGGGGAAACCTACGAGCAGTACTTC.

This clone is medium-sized (0.01 to 0.1%) within its sample. This chain joins TRBV30 and TRBJ1-1, with D tentatively TRBD1 (6 bases). The V and J ends lost 0 bases and 7 bases respectively, with 21 bases between them. Germline loops: CDR1 GTSNPN, CDR2 SVGIG (reference sequence). The CDR3 loop spans 16 amino acids. The CDR3 region has the DNA TGTGCCTGGAGTGTACTGCGGGGGCGGAGGGCCAATGAAGCTTTCTTT. Amino acids: CAWSVLRGRRANEAFF.

The V call is TRBV9, the J call TRBJ2-5, with no clear D. V lost 0 bases and J lost 1, with 7 bases in between. The CDR3 totals 14 residues. The V gene's germline CDR1 is SGDLS and CDR2 YYNGEE. The CDR3 sequence is CASSVGQIQETQYF. The CDR3 DNA reads as TGTGCCAGCAGCGTAGGTCAGATCCAAGAGACCCAGTACTTC.

The chain uses TRBV19 and TRBJ1-2, with D perhaps TRBD1 (6 bases). The CDR3 contains 14 residues. CDR1 is LNHDA, CDR2 SQIVND, per germline (reference sequence). Trimming removed 7 bases from V and 9 bases from J, with 21 bases in between. CDR3 protein: CASIQGHPRGSYTF. The CDR3 coding sequence is TGTGCCAGTATCCAGGGGCATCCGCGGGGAAGCTACACCTTC.

This clone occurred a few times. The chain recombines TRBV12-3 or TRBV12-4 with TRBJ1-6; possible D gene TRBD1, 6 bases. V was shortened by 6 bases and J by 7 bases, with 10 bases between the two germline ends. The CDR3 is made up of 13 amino acids. The CDR3 is CASRDTGNSPLHF. CDR3 in DNA: TGTGCCAGCAGAGACACAGGGAATTCACCCCTCCACTTT.

The chain couples TRBV6-1 to TRBJ1-2; possible D gene TRBD1, 6 bases. Germline V gene sequence: CDR1 MNHNS, CDR2 SASEGT. The CDR3 loop spans 13 amino acids. V lost 1 base to trimming and J lost 9 bases, with 12 bases between them. CDR3 in DNA: TGTGCCAGCAGTGAAGGAGGGGGTGCGAGCTACACCTTC. This encodes CASSEGGGASYTF.

This clone was seen just once. The chain joins TRBV3-1 (or the pseudogene TRBV3-2) to TRBJ1-2, with 9 nucleotides matching TRBD1. This CDR3 spans 13 amino acids. CDR1 is LGHDT and CDR2 is YNNKEL in the germline V gene (reference sequence). V trimming: 0 bases; J trimming: 12 bases; junction bases outside the gene matches: 5. The CDR3 DNA reads TGTGCCAGCAGCCAAGATGAGGACAGGGGTCACACCTTC. This encodes CASSQDEDRGHTF.

This chain links TRBV1 with TRBJ1-2. TRBV1 is recorded as a pseudogene. CDR3 length: 14 residues. The CDR3 is CTSSQIRINYGYTF. The CDR3 DNA reads TGCACCAGCAGCCAGATCCGAATTAACTATGGCTACACCTTC.

The rearrangement joins TRBV19 to TRBJ1-2; D possibly corresponds to TRBD1 (6 bases). The CDR3 covers 15 residues. Germline CDR1 is LNHDA and CDR2 is SQIVND (reference sequence). V lost 3 bases to trimming and J lost 7 bases, with 18 bases between them. The CDR3 DNA reads as TGTGCCAGTAGTATTGAGACAGGCGGTCCTTCTGGCTACACCTTC. This sequence encodes CASSIETGGPSGYTF.

The rearrangement links TRBV7-6 to TRBJ1-3, with 8 bases that match TRBD1. This CDR3 region has 15 residues. With V trimmed by 5 bases and J by 8 bases, 11 bases remained unmatched. CDR1 and CDR2 (germline): SGHVS, FNYEAQ. The CDR3 reads CASSLETGEGDTIYF. The DNA of the CDR3 is TGTGCCAGCAGCCTTGAGACAGGGGAAGGGGACACCATATATTTT.